This TCR beta chain was sequenced for a study of control samples from healthy donors and cancer patients. The germline gives CDR1 SGHVS, CDR2 FQNEAQ. The CDR3 runs to 13 residues. V lost 1 base, J lost 6 bases, and 9 bases lay in between. Data came from immunoSEQ multiplex PCR; TCRdb stores just in-frame clones and leaves some out. Of tens of thousands of clones in the sample, approximately 91% were seen once. The sequence derives from a man aged 50-59 years in good health. Material for sequencing was blood. The chain carries TRBV7-8 and TRBJ1-1, with D uncertain. CDR3 amino acids: CASSLDRRAEAFF. CDR3 in DNA: TGTGCCAGCAGCTTAGATCGTCGAGCTGAAGCTTTCTTT.